This T cell receptor beta chain was observed in a study of PD-1 blockade in classical Hodgkin lymphoma. All patients experienced relapse after autologous stem cell transplantation, and brentuximab vedotin exposure was variable. Researchers report purifying CD4+ T cells from thawed PBMCs by magnetic negative selection. Profiled with immunoSEQ multiplex PCR; TCRdb holds only in-frame clones, not every one. The sample includes 30,000 to 35,000 clones, around 90% of them seen just once. The CDR3 runs 11 residues. V lost 3 bases, J lost 6 bases, and 8 bases lay in between. Germline CDR1 and CDR2: DFQATT and SNEGSKA (reference sequence).

Sequenced here: CD4+ T cells from blood, sampled at baseline. The receptor was isolated from a human donor with classical Hodgkin lymphoma. The V gene is TRBV20-1, the J gene TRBJ1-1, with no clear D. CDR3 residues: CSASRTAEAFF. DNA of the CDR3: TGCAGTGCTAGTAGGACTGCTGAAGCTTTCTTT.